Shown below are 6 T cell receptor beta chains from a single sample sequenced in a study of TIL therapy for anti-PD-1-resistant metastatic lung cancer. Time point here: pre-treatment sample, taken before nivolumab and TIL therapy. The immunoSEQ assay was v3. Libraries were prepared by immunoSEQ multiplex PCR; TCRdb keeps only in-frame clonotypes and omits some of them. The top ten clones hold roughly 16% of a sample with just over 45,000 clones, approximately 79% of them seen once. Sequenced here: blood, sampled at baseline. These receptors all stem from a man aged 65-85 years with non-small cell lung cancer.

The chain joins TRBV28 to TRBJ2-7; 8 nucleotides line up with TRBD1. CDR1 is MDHEN, CDR2 SYDVKM, per germline. The CDR3 covers 15 residues. J lost 3 bases, V lost 5 bases, and 9 bases had no gene match. The CDR3 loop reads CASSPAGTGHYEQYF. The CDR3, as DNA: TGTGCCAGCAGTCCGGCCGGGACAGGACACTACGAGCAGTACTTC. Supplemented by reference TRBV28 and TRBJ2-7, the full variable domain reads DVKVTQSSRYLVKRTGEKVFLECVQDMDHENMFWYRQDPGLGLRLIYFSYDVKMKEKGDIPEGYSVSREKKERFSLILESASTNQTSMYLCASSPAGTGHYEQYFGPGTRLTVT.

The chain recombines TRBV28 with TRBJ1-5, with TRBD1 matching over 7 bases. This CDR3 contains 14 residues. J lost 6 bases, V lost 5 bases, and 7 bases had no gene match. Germline V gives CDR1 MDHEN, CDR2 SYDVKM. In DNA, the CDR3 is TGTGCCAGCAGTCCTACAGGGGATGGTCAGCCCCAGCATTTT. Its translation: CASSPTGDGQPQHF.

This clone came up a few times. V is TRBV5-5 and J is TRBJ2-3; D may be TRBD1 (5 bases). Germline V CDR1 and CDR2: SGHKS, YYEKEE (reference sequence). V was shortened by 10 bases and J by 1 base, with 16 bases between the two germline ends. The CDR3 is made up of 14 amino acids. The CDR3 DNA follows: TGTGCCTCCGAGAAAGGGGTGGGCACAGATACGCAGTATTTT. Amino acids: CASEKGVGTDTQYF.

The V and J genes are TRBV4-3 and TRBJ2-1, with TRBD2 identical over 14 bases. After removal of 1 base from V and 6 bases from J, the junction contained 8 bases not matched to a gene. The CDR3 extends over 18 amino acids. Germline CDR1 reads LGHNA; CDR2 reads YSLEER. In DNA form, the CDR3 reads TGCGCCAGCAGCCAAGTGGTAACCGGGACTAGCGGGAGCAATGAGCAGTTCTTC. Its translation: CASSQVVTGTSGSNEQFF.

The genes are TRBV10-2 and TRBJ2-3; 15 nucleotides align to TRBD2. Germline lookup yields CDR1 WSHSY and CDR2 SAAADI. The CDR3 spans 14 residues. Trimming took 8 bases from V and 6 from J; bases not matched to a gene: 3. The CDR3 loop is CASGLAGGTDTQYF. For the CDR3, the DNA is TGCGCCAGCGGACTAGCGGGAGGGACCGATACGCAGTATTTT.

This clone was counted between two and nine times. The rearrangement joins TRBV28 to TRBJ1-2; D is unresolved. CDR3 length: 13 residues. Trimming stripped 2 bases from V and 3 bases from J, with 7 bases between. CDR1 is MDHEN and CDR2 is SYDVKM in the germline V gene. CDR3 loop: CASSLGLYYGYTF. The DNA of the CDR3 is TGTGCCAGCAGTTTAGGTCTCTACTATGGCTACACCTTC.